Listed below are T cell receptor beta chains from one sample, sequenced in a study of T cell repertoires in cytomegalovirus infection. TCRdb re-analysed the reads in MiXCR, keeping a single row per CDR3 protein. This table has roughly 640,000 distinct CDR3 sequences, less than 25% appearing once. Sequenced material: CD8+ T cells from PBMCs. These receptors all stem from a human donor in good health (CMV status not recorded). Some clones in this sample may be carry-over from other donors' samples. The CDR3 runs from the conserved cysteine through the conserved F or W. Fields, in order: V gene, J gene, CDR3 protein.

TRBV4-2,TRBJ2-1,CASSQDLGGLRFDEQFF
TRBV7-9,TRBJ1-1,CASSFALDAEAFF
TRBV11-3,TRBJ2-1,CASSLGGSREQFF
TRBV20-1,TRBJ2-1,CSARGVKFF
TRBV7-9,TRBJ2-3,CASSFDSDTQYF
TRBV23-1,TRBJ2-1,CASSQSCPVLYNEQFF
TRBV6-2/TRBV6-3,TRBJ2-1,CASSLSGGNPYNYNEQFF
TRBV7-9,TRBJ2-7,CASSPEGGNYEQYF
TRBV9,TRBJ1-1,CASGTPLPNTEAFF
TRBV7-2,TRBJ2-3,CASSLAGGGDTQYF
TRBV10-2,TRBJ2-5,CASSEEKGRETQYF
TRBV6-5,TRBJ2-7,CASSSGLAGGLAYEQYF
TRBV20-1,TRBJ2-4,CSSSAGTGGKVKNIQYF
TRBV15,TRBJ1-5,CATSRDIGGSQPQHF
TRBV7-2,TRBJ2-3,CASSLYEWAGSTDTQYF
TRBV9,TRBJ2-3,CASSAVYRGTQADTQYF
TRBV19,TRBJ2-1,CASTIGDNEQFF
TRBV12-5,TRBJ2-2,CASGFNKLESNTGELFF
TRBV7-3,TRBJ2-4,CASSPAGSAKNIQYF
TRBV6-2/TRBV6-3,TRBJ2-1,CASTSTYNEQFF
TRBV2,TRBJ1-3,CATGTDGNTIYF
TRBV12-5,TRBJ1-2,CASFGPGGRIYGYTF
TRBV14,TRBJ2-1,CASSQSGTGLNEQFF
TRBV7-2,TRBJ2-5,CASSLEEEGWGTQYF
TRBV7-9,TRBJ2-7,CASSLDSSGGLGSYEQYF
TRBV7-9,TRBJ1-5,CASSFGDNQPQHF
TRBV7-9,TRBJ2-7,CASSTRTGITYEQYF
TRBV12-3/TRBV12-4,TRBJ2-5,CASSFGSGGTQYF
TRBV15,TRBJ2-2,CATSRDRDGDTGELFF
TRBV6-2/TRBV6-3,TRBJ2-3,CASSMGQGGDTQYF
TRBV4-1,TRBJ1-5,CASSHNNQPQHF
TRBV28,TRBJ2-3,CASSFSGPPFTDTQYF
TRBV7-9,TRBJ1-5,CASSLGRSNQPQHF
TRBV4-1,TRBJ1-4,CASSQTADNEKLFF
TRBV28,TRBJ1-1,CASSLIWGEAFF
TRBV6-5,TRBJ1-1,CASSYSQAPNTEAFF
TRBV2,TRBJ1-1,CASSEAAGQVWSEAFF
TRBV10-3,TRBJ2-4,CAISDGQGLAKNIQYF
TRBV25-1,TRBJ1-1,CASREEPDTGGNTEAFF
TRBV29-1,TRBJ2-2,CSVAQGPTGELFF
TRBV4-1,TRBJ2-5,CASSQVSGRETQYF